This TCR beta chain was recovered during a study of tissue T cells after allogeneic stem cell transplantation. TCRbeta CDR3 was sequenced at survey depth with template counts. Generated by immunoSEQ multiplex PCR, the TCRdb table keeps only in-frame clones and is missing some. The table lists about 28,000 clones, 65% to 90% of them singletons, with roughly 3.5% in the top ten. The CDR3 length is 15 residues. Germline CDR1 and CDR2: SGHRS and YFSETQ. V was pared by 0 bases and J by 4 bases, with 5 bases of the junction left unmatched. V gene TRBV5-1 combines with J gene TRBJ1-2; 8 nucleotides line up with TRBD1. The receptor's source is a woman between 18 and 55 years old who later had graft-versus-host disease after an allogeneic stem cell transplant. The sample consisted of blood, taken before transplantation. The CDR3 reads CASSLEQGVVYGYTF. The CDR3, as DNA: TGCGCCAGCAGCTTGGAACAGGGGGTTGTCTATGGCTACACCTTC.